This TCR beta chain appears in the sequencing data of a study of blood T cell repertoires in COVID-19. Original handling: Researchers report that nucleated cell counts were estimated from reference gene primer amplification. The protocol was immunoSEQ multiplex PCR, while the TCRdb copy is restricted to in-frame clones and leaves out a portion. The V and J calls and clone size were taken over from that table, and D and trimming were inferred from the DNA. The sample lists over 150,000 clones, 75% to 90% occurring once. This CDR3 is 19 amino acids long. The chain carries TRBV21-1 and TRBJ1-1. TRBV21-1 corresponds to a pseudogene. The receptor was isolated from a woman between 25 and 40 years old who had recovered from COVID-19. Sample: PBMCs or T cells enriched from blood (not recorded which). The CDR3 nucleotides read TGTGCCAGCAGCAAAGGAATACCTACCTCGAGGCGGAGGAACACTGAAGCTTTCTTT. Translation: CASSKGIPTSRRRNTEAFF.